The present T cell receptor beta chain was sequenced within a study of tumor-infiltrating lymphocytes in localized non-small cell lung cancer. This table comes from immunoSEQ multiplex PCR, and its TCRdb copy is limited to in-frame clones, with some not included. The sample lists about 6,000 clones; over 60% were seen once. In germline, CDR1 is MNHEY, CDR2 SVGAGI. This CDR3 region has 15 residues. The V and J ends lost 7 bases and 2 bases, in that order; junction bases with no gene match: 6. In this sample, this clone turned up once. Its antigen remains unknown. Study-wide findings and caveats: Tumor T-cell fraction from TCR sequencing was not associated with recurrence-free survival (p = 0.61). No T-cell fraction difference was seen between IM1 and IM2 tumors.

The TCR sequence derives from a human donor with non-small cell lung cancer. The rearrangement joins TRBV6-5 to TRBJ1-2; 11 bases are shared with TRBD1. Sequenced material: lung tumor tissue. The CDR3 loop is CASTWTGGKNYGYTF. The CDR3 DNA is TGTGCCAGCACCTGGACAGGGGGCAAGAACTATGGCTACACCTTC.